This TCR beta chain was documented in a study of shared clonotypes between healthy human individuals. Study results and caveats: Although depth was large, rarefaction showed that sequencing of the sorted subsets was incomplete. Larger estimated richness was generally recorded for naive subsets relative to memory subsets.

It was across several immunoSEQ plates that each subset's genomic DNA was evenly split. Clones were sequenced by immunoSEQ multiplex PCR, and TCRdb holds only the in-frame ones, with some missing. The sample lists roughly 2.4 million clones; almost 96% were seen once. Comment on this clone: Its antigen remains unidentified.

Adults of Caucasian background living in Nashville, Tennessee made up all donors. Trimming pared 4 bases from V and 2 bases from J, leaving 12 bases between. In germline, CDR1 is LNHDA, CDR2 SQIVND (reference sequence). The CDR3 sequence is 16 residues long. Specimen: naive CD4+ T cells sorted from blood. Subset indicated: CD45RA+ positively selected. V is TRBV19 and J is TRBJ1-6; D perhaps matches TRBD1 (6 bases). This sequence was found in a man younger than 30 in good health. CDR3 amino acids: CASSSRDTTYNSPLHF. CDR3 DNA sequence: TGTGCCAGTAGTAGCCGGGACACCACCTATAATTCACCCCTCCACTTT.